These T cell receptor beta chains were read from a single sample in a study of CD8 T cells in Susac syndrome. In TCRdb, the immunoSEQ multiplex PCR reads were re-called with MiXCR into one record per CDR3 protein. The sample consists of about 190,000 distinct CDR3 sequences, under 97% of them appearing once. Sequencing used CD4+ T cells from PBMCs. The source is a human donor with Susac syndrome. The CDR3 runs from the conserved cysteine through the conserved F or W. D genes are given only for firm matches. Clone size is stated in some rows and not others, as once, few, many or a class when expanded.

d_call	v_call	clone_size	j_call	cdr3_aa	cdr3_nt
-	TRBV29-1	once	TRBJ2-5	CSAAEETQYF	TGCAGCGCCGCGGAAGAGACCCAGTACTTC
-	TRBV18	-	TRBJ2-5	CASSPDILGAQETQYF	TGTGCCAGCTCACCGGACATTCTAGGGGCCCAAGAGACCCAGTACTTC
TRBD2	TRBV27	-	TRBJ2-3	CASSPQTSSNTQYF	TGTGCCAGCAGTCCCCAGACTAGCTCCAATACGCAGTATTTT
TRBD1	TRBV27	-	TRBJ1-2	CASKSGTENGYTF	TGTGCCAGCAAATCCGGGACAGAAAATGGCTACACCTTC
-	TRBV6-1	-	TRBJ1-2	CAGTSSRNGYTF	TGTGCCGGAACCTCGAGCAGAAATGGCTACACCTTC
-	TRBV4-3	few	TRBJ1-1	CASSQDLNTEAFF	TGTGCCAGCAGCCAAGACCTTAACACTGAAGCTTTCTTT
TRBD2	TRBV6-6	-	TRBJ2-5	CASSKLAGGPVETQYF	TGTGCCAGCAGTAAACTAGCGGGGGGGCCTGTGGAGACCCAGTACTTC
TRBD2	TRBV29-1	-	TRBJ2-7	CSVVFGGAYEQYF	TGCAGCGTTGTTTTTGGGGGGGCCTACGAGCAGTACTTC
-	TRBV4-3	-	TRBJ1-1	CASSRGLDTEAFF	TGCGCCAGCAGCCGGGGCCTCGACACTGAAGCTTTCTTT
-	TRBV10-3	-	TRBJ2-3	CAISPGLITDTQYF	TGTGCCATCAGTCCGGGACTGATCACAGATACGCAGTATTTT
-	TRBV4-1	-	TRBJ1-3	CASSQGGGVRSGNTIYF	TGCGCCAGCAGCCAAGGCGGGGGGGTACGGTCTGGAAACACCATATATTTT
TRBD1	TRBV6-6	-	TRBJ2-7	CASRVLSGQGPHEQYF	TGTGCCAGCAGGGTCTTATCGGGACAGGGGCCCCACGAGCAGTACTTC
-	TRBV20-1	-	TRBJ1-5	CSARAGVSNQPQHF	TGCAGTGCTAGAGCAGGGGTTAGCAATCAGCCCCAGCATTTT
-	TRBV20-1	-	TRBJ2-1	CSARDVGHEQFF	TGCAGTGCTAGAGATGTGGGGCATGAGCAGTTCTTC
-	TRBV29-1	-	TRBJ2-3	CSVERLLTDTQYF	TGCAGCGTTGAAAGGCTTCTCACAGATACGCAGTATTTT
TRBD1	TRBV18	-	TRBJ2-7	CASSPGPRQGPNYEQYF	TGTGCCAGCTCACCGGGTCCTCGACAGGGGCCCAACTACGAGCAGTACTTC
-	TRBV20-1	-	TRBJ2-1	CSALGGVATYNEQFF	TGCAGTGCCCTGGGGGGAGTAGCCACCTACAATGAGCAGTTCTTC
-	TRBV30	-	TRBJ1-5	CAWSVLGGNQPQHF	TGTGCCTGGAGTGTACTCGGGGGCAATCAGCCCCAGCATTTT
TRBD2	TRBV9	once	TRBJ2-5	CASSVDPAGGVEETQYF	TGTGCCAGCAGCGTAGATCCAGCGGGGGGCGTGGAAGAGACCCAGTACTTC
-	TRBV29-1	-	TRBJ2-2	CSVQPGRGTGELFF	TGCAGCGTCCAACCGGGACGGGGGACCGGGGAGCTGTTTTTT
-	TRBV7-3	-	TRBJ2-7	CASSPQPWGEQYF	TGTGCCAGCAGCCCCCAACCCTGGGGGGAGCAGTACTTC
-	TRBV3-1	-	TRBJ1-1	CASSQETRSTEAFF	TGTGCCAGCAGCCAAGAAACGCGGAGCACTGAAGCTTTCTTT